This T cell receptor (beta chain) derives from a study of T cell repertoires in cytomegalovirus infection. About the research overall: Researchers turned to recently identified HLA-C-restricted CMV epitopes as well as well-studied HLA-B-restricted ones. Signatures in public TCR beta sequences pointed to both CMV infection and matching HLA type.

This clonotype has only a few counts. The antigen remains unidentified. Findings and limits, study-wide: Within the response measured ex vivo, HLA-C-restricted CMV-specific TCR beta clonotypes were dominant.

TCRdb fed the reads into MiXCR, producing one record per CDR3 protein. The sample yields under 150,000 distinct CDR3 sequences, roughly 31% seen once. The material was CD8+ T cells from cultured PBMCs, obtained from culture after CMV antigen stimulation. This receptor was taken from a human donor in good health (CMV status not recorded). Some clones in this sample may be carry-over from other donors' samples.

The CDR3 reads CASSRQGENGELFF. The CDR3 DNA reads as TGTGCCAGTAGTCGGCAGGGGGAAAACGGGGAGCTGTTTTTT. The chain is built from TRBV19 and TRBJ2-2; the match to TRBD1 covers 7 bases. The V and J ends lost 5 bases and 7 bases, in that order; junction bases with no gene match: 7. From germline, CDR1 is LNHDA and CDR2 SQIVND (reference sequence). This CDR3 region has 14 residues.